Listed below are T cell receptor beta chains from one sample, sequenced in a study of read filtering for tumor transcriptome and immune sequencing. TCRdb called the reads again in MiXCR, with one record for every CDR3 protein. The top ten clones hold roughly 37% of a sample with over 45,000 distinct CDR3 sequences, 15% to 20% of them seen once. Material: a population of CD138-negative cells sorted from bone marrow. The receptor source for this set is a donor at least 40 years old with multiple myeloma. CDR3s include the opening cysteine and the closing phenylalanine or tryptophan. The D gene is left open where the match is weak. Only some rows state a clone size, as once, few, many or a class for expanded clones.

V gene	clone size	D gene	J gene	CDR3 DNA	CDR3 protein
TRBV19	-	TRBD1	TRBJ1-5	TGTGCCAGTAGTATGGGGGCAGGGGGTCAGCCCCAGCATTTT	CASSMGAGGQPQHF
TRBV19	few	-	TRBJ1-2	TGTGCCAGTCGGGACACCCTACGCTATGGCTACACCTTC	CASRDTLRYGYTF
TRBV21-1	-	-	TRBJ1-5	TGTGCCAGCCCTTCCAGGGAGCCCAAAACGAATAGCAATCAGCCCCAGCATTTT	CASPSREPKTNSNQPQHF
TRBV30	-	-	TRBJ2-3	TGTGCCTGGAGTAGCTCAGATACGCAGTATTTT	CAWSSSDTQYF
TRBV20-1	many	TRBD2	TRBJ2-1	TGCAGTGCTAGCGAAACCATACTAGCGGGATACAATGAGCAGTTCTTC	CSASETILAGYNEQFF
TRBV5-1	many	-	TRBJ1-1	TGCGCCAGCAGCTTGGGGGTATGGGAAGGGGATGAAGCTTTCTTT	CASSLGVWEGDEAFF
TRBV6-6	many	-	TRBJ2-3	TGTGCCAGCAGTTACTCACTAGCCCCAGATACGCAGTATTTT	CASSYSLAPDTQYF
TRBV29-1	many	TRBD2	TRBJ2-3	TGCAGCGTTGAAACTAGCGGCCGCTCCACCCCCACAGATACGCAGTATTTT	CSVETSGRSTPTDTQYF
TRBV23-1	-	-	TRBJ2-7	TGCGCCAGCAGTCAACCGACAAGCAGATACGAGCAGCACTTC	CASSQPTSRYEQHF
TRBV12-3/TRBV12-4	many	-	TRBJ2-1	TGTGCCAGCAGTTTTCTGGGCGGCTCCTACAATGAGCAGTTCTTC	CASSFLGGSYNEQFF
TRBV28	-	TRBD1	TRBJ2-5	TGTGCCAGCAGTTTAACAGGGGGCATTCAAGAGACCCAGTACTTC	CASSLTGGIQETQYF
TRBV28	once	-	TRBJ1-1	TGTGCCAGCAGTTCAATAGGAATGGGGCTATTGAACACTGAAGCTTTCTTT	CASSSIGMGLLNTEAFF
TRBV27	few	-	TRBJ2-5	TGTGCCAGCAGTTTGGTCGGGCCTGGGGGAGAGACCCAGTACTTC	CASSLVGPGGETQYF
TRBV6-5	many	-	TRBJ2-5	TGTGCCAGCAGTAGGCAGGGCATAGAGACCCAGTACTTC	CASSRQGIETQYF
TRBV2	few	-	TRBJ1-5	TGTGCCAGCAGCGACCAAGGGGGGGGCTCCGGCAATCAGCCCCAGCATTTT	CASSDQGGGSGNQPQHF
TRBV5-1	many	-	TRBJ2-2	TGCGCCAGCAGCCGCGGGACTTTTGACACCGGGGAGCTGTTTTTT	CASSRGTFDTGELFF
TRBV20-1	many	-	TRBJ1-1	TGCAGTGCTCTCATAGGGGCCGAAGCTTTCTTT	CSALIGAEAFF
TRBV24-1	many	-	TRBJ2-2	TGTGCCACCGTACTCGATCAGGCCGGGGAGCTGTTTTTT	CATVLDQAGELFF
TRBV6-5	many	TRBD1	TRBJ2-2	TGTGCCAGCAGTCTAGACAGGGCCACCGGGGAGCTGTTTTTT	CASSLDRATGELFF
TRBV11-3	many	-	TRBJ2-1	TGTGCCAGCAGCTTAGGGGGGAGCGAGTACAATGAGCAGTTCTTC	CASSLGGSEYNEQFF
TRBV20-1	many	-	TRBJ2-3	TGCAGTGCTAGACGATTAGCGGAACTGGCTGGTACGCAGTATTTT	CSARRLAELAGTQYF
TRBV29-1	many	TRBD2	TRBJ2-3	TGCAGCGAGGGGACTAGCGGTAGCACAGATACGCAGTATTTT	CSEGTSGSTDTQYF
TRBV29-1	many	TRBD1	TRBJ2-7	TGCAGCGTTCCTGGACAGGGGGTCTACGAGCAGTACTTC	CSVPGQGVYEQYF
TRBV28	many	-	TRBJ1-1	TGTGCCAGCAGTTCCCTTCCTGGGCAGCCTCCTGCTGAAGCTTTCTTT	CASSSLPGQPPAEAFF
TRBV20-1	many	-	TRBJ2-6	TGCAGTGCTCCACGGGACGGTAATTCTGGGGCCAACGTCCTGACTTTC	CSAPRDGNSGANVLTF
TRBV3-1	many	TRBD2	TRBJ2-7	TGTGCCAGCAGCCAAGGTAGCGGGAGCTCCTACGAGCAGTACTTC	CASSQGSGSSYEQYF
TRBV6-1	many	TRBD2	TRBJ2-1	TGTGCCAGCAGTGAAGATCTCCTAGCGGGAGAGGGGTCCTACAATGAGCAGTTCTTC	CASSEDLLAGEGSYNEQFF
TRBV29-1	many	TRBD1	TRBJ2-1	TGCAGCGTTGTTGAGGGGGCGGCCTACAATGAGCAGTTCTTC	CSVVEGAAYNEQFF
TRBV18	many	-	TRBJ1-1	TGTGCCAGCTCACCACAGGGTACGACTGAAGCTTTCTTT	CASSPQGTTEAFF
TRBV20-1	many	TRBD1	TRBJ1-1	TGCAGTGCTCCGGGACAGGGAAGTAACACTGAAGCTTTCTTT	CSAPGQGSNTEAFF
TRBV4-3	few	-	TRBJ2-7	TGCGCCAGCAGCCAAGTATGGGGGGACGAGCAGTACTTC	CASSQVWGDEQYF
TRBV12-3/TRBV12-4	many	-	TRBJ2-1	TGTGCCAGCATCCCACCCGGGGGAGCCTACAATGAGCAGTTCTTC	CASIPPGGAYNEQFF
TRBV5-1	many	-	TRBJ2-2	TGCGCCAGCAGCTTGACAGGGTCGAACACCGGGGAGCTGTTTTTT	CASSLTGSNTGELFF
TRBV4-2	many	TRBD1	TRBJ2-1	TGTGCCAGCAGCCAAGATGGGCAGGGGGCTAGGAATGAGCAGTTCTTC	CASSQDGQGARNEQFF
TRBV29-1	-	-	TRBJ2-1	TGCAGCGTGGAGCACTGGACTCCGCCCAACACTGAGCAGTTCTTC	CSVEHWTPPNTEQFF
TRBV12-3/TRBV12-4	many	-	TRBJ1-2	TGTGCCAGCAGTTTCAGAGTCCCCGCGGGGGGCTACACCTTC	CASSFRVPAGGYTF